This TCR beta chain is drawn from a study of blood T cell repertoires in COVID-19. On the study more broadly: Sites across the United States, Italy and Spain contributed samples from acute and convalescent COVID-19. T cells, B-cell-depleted T cells, or PBMCs provided the cDNA or gDNA that served as material.

The CDR3 spans 15 residues. V shed 3 bases, J shed 5 bases, and the junction held 5 bases outside the gene matches. Germline V gene sequence: CDR1 SGHVS, CDR2 FQNEAQ. Per the authors' pipeline: It was from reference gene primer amplification that nucleated cell counts were estimated. Using immunoSEQ multiplex PCR, the repertoire was profiled, and TCRdb retains in-frame clones only, with some absent. The DNA was the basis for D and trimming; V, J and clone size are from that table. The repertoire holds over 95,000 clones, with around 84% as singletons. The genes are TRBV7-8 and TRBJ2-1, with 9 bases matching TRBD1. The specimen was peripheral blood. This clonotype was obtained from a man aged 65-85 years with active or convalescent COVID-19. CDR3 in DNA: TGTGCCAGCAGCTTTGACAGGGGGGGTAACAATGAGCAGTTCTTC. Amino acids: CASSFDRGGNNEQFF.